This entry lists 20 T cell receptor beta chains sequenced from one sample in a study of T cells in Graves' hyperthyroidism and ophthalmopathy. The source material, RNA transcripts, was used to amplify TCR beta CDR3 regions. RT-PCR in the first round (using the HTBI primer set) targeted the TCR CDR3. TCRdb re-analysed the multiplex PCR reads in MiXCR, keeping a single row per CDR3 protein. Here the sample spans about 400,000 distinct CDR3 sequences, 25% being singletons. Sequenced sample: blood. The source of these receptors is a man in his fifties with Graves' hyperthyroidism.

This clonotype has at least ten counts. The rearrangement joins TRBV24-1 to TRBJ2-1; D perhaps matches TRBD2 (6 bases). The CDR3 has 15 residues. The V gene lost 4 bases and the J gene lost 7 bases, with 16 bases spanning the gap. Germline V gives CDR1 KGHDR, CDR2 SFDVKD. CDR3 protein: CATSDPGSSLNEQFF. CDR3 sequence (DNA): TGTGCCACCAGTGACCCCGGGAGCTCATTAAATGAGCAGTTCTTC.

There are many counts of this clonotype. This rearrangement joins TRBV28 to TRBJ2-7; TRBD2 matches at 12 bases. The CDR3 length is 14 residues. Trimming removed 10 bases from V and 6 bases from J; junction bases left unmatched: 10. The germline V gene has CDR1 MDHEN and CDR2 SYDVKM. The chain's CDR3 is CATTGLAGSAEQYF. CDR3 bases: TGTGCCACCACAGGACTAGCGGGATCGGCCGAGCAGTACTTC.

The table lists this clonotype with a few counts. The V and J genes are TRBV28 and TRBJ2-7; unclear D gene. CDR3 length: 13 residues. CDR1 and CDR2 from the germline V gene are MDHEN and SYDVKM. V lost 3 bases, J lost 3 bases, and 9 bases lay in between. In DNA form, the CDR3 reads TGTGCCAGCAGTTTTATGAACAGCTACGAGCAGTACTTC. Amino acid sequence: CASSFMNSYEQYF. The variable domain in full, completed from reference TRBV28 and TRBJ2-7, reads DVKVTQSSRYLVKRTGEKVFLECVQDMDHENMFWYRQDPGLGLRLIYFSYDVKMKEKGDIPEGYSVSREKKERFSLILESASTNQTSMYLCASSFMNSYEQYFGPGTRLTVT.

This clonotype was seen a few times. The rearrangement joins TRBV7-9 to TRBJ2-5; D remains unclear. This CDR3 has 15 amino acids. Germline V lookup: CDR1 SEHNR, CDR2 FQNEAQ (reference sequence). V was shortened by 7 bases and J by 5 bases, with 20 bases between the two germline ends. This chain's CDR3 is CASTDPILVVETQYF. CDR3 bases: TGTGCCAGCACCGACCCGATTCTAGTTGTGGAGACCCAGTACTTC.

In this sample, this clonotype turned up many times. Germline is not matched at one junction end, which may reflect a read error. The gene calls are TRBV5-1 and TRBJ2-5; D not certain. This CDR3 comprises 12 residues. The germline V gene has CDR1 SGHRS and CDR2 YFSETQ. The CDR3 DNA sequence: TGTGCCAGCAGCTTAGGGAAAGAGACCCAGTACTTC. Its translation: CASSLGKETQYF.

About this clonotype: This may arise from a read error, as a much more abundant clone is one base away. This CDR3 is CASSSSPETGTPHTGELVF. CDR3 bases: TGTGCCAGCAGTTCCTCCCCCGAGACAGGGACCCCCCACACCGGGGAGCTGGTTTTT. V and J are TRBV12-3 or TRBV12-4 and TRBJ2-2, with 7 bases identical to TRBD1. The CDR3 extends over 19 amino acids.

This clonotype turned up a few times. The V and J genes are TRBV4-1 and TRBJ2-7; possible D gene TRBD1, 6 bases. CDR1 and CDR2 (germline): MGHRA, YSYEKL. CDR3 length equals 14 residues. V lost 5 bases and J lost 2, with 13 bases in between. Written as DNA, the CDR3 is TGCGCCAGCAGCACTCGACAGGAGACCTACGAGCAGTACTTC. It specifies CASSTRQETYEQYF.

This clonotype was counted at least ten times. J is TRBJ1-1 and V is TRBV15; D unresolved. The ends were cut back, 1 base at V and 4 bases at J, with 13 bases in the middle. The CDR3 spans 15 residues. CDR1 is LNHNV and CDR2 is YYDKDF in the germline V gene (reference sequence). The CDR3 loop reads CATSRAWGGRTEAFF. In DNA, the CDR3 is TGTGCCACCAGCAGAGCCTGGGGTGGGCGCACTGAAGCTTTCTTT.

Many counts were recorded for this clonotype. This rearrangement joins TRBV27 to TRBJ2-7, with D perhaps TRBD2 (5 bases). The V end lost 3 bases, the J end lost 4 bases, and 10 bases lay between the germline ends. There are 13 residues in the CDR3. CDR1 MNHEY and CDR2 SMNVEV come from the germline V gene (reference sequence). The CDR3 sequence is CASSLGSEYEQYF. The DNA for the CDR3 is TGTGCCAGCAGTTTGGGTAGCGAGTACGAGCAGTACTTC.

The CDR3 is CASSFGQGFNEQFF. The CDR3 DNA follows: TGTGCCAGCAGCTTCGGACAGGGCTTCAATGAGCAGTTCTTC. V and J are TRBV7-9 and TRBJ2-1; 8 bases agree with TRBD1. With 3 bases clipped from V and 6 bases from J, the junction kept 4 bases outside the gene matches. Germline V CDR1 and CDR2: SEHNR, FQNEAQ (reference sequence). This CDR3 spans 14 amino acids.

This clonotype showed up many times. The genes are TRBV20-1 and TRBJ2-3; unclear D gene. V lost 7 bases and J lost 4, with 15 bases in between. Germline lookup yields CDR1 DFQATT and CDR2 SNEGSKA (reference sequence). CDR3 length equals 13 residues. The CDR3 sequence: CSVRSLMADTQYF. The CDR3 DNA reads TGCAGTGTCAGGAGCTTGATGGCAGATACGCAGTATTTT.

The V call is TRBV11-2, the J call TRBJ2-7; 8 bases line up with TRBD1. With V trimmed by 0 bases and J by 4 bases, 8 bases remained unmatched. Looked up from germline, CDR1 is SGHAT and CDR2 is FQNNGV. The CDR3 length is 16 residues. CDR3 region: CASSLDRGTGLYEQYF. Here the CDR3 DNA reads TGTGCCAGCAGCTTAGATAGGGGGACAGGCCTTTACGAGCAGTACTTC.

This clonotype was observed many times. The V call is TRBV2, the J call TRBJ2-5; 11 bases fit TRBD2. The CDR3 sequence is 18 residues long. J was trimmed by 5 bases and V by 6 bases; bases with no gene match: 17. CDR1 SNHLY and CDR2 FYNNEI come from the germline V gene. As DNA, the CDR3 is TGTGCCAGCAGGCTAGGACTAGCGGGCTTACGTAAAATCGAGACCCAGTACTTC. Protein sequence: CASRLGLAGLRKIETQYF. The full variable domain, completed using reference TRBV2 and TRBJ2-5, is EPEVTQTPSHQVTQMGQEVILRCVPISNHLYFYWYRQILGQKVEFLVSFYNNEISEKSEIFDDQFSVERPDGSNFTLKIRSTKLEDSAMYFCASRLGLAGLRKIETQYFGPGTRLLVL.

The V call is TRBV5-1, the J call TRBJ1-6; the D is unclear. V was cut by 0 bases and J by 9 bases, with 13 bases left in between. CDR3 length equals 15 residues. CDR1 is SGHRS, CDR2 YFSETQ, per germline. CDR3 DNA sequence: TGCGCCAGCAGCTTGGGACCGGGGTCTGCTTCACCCCTCCACTTT. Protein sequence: CASSLGPGSASPLHF.

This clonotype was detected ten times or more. Written as DNA, the CDR3 is TGTGCCAGCATCATTCCGGGGGGTGAAGCTTTCTTT. Its protein is CASIIPGGEAFF. J is TRBJ1-1 and V is TRBV28; possibly TRBD1 for D (5 bases). The germline V and J ends were trimmed by 7 bases and 7 bases, with 13 bases remaining between them. Germline V gives CDR1 MDHEN, CDR2 SYDVKM. The CDR3 is 12 residues long.

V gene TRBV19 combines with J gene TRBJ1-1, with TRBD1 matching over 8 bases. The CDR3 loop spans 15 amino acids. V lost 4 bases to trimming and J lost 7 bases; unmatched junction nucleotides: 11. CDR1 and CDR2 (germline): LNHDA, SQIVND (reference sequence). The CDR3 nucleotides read TGTGCCAGTAGTACCACCCGGGCAGGGGGCATTGAAGCTTTCTTT. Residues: CASSTTRAGGIEAFF.

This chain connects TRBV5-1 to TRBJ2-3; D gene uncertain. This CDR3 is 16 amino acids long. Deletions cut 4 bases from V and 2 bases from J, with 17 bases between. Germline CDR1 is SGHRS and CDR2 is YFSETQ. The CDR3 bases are TGCGCCAGCAGCCCAAACTCGCGCAGCTACACAGATACGCAGTATTTT. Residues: CASSPNSRSYTDTQYF.

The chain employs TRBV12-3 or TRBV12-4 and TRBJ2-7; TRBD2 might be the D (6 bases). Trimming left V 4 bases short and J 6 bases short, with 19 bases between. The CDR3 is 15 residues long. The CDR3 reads CASSSSRLVLSEQYF. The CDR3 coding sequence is TGTGCCAGCAGTTCGTCCCGACTAGTGTTAAGCGAGCAGTACTTC.

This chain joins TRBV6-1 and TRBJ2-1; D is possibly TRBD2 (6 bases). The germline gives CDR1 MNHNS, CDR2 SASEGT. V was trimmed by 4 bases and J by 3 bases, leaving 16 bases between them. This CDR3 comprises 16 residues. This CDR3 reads CASSAGRLAFYNEQFF. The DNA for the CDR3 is TGTGCCAGCAGTGCTGGGAGGCTAGCGTTCTACAATGAGCAGTTCTTC.

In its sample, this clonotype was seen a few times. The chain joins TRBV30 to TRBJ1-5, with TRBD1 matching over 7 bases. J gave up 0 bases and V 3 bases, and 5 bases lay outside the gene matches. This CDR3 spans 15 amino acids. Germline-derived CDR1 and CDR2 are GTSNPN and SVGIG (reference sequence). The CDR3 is CAWSPGQVSNQPQHF. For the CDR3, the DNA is TGTGCCTGGAGCCCAGGACAGGTTAGCAATCAGCCCCAGCATTTT.